This T cell receptor beta chain was captured in a study of T cell responses to AZD1222 COVID-19 vaccine. TCRdb keeps only in-frame clones here, not all; method: immunoSEQ multiplex PCR. The sample has 93,000 or so clones, 80% to 90% seen once. Germline lookup yields CDR1 SGHRS and CDR2 YFSETQ. V lost 5 bases, J lost 4 bases, and 10 bases lay in between. The CDR3 is 13 amino acids. Here the sequenced sample was peripheral blood, taken on day 0 of AZD1222 vaccination. This TCR was sampled from an adult in good health. V is TRBV5-1 and J is TRBJ2-1, with D possibly called TRBD1 or TRBD2 (5 bases each). The CDR3 DNA follows: TGCGCCAGCAGGGGGACGCATTACAATGAGCAGTTCTTC. Translating gives CASRGTHYNEQFF.